These 27 T cell receptor beta chains share one sample of origin, sequenced in a study of response to subunit inactivated influenza vaccine. From the RT-PCR reads, TCRdb called clonotypes with MiXCR, one entry per CDR3 protein. Counted here are 530,000 or so distinct CDR3 sequences, 12% to 15% occurring once; the ten biggest clones make up roughly 11%. Specimen: PBMCs from blood, collected about 11 days after vaccination. Receptors were obtained from a man between 45 and 60 years old who received an inactivated influenza vaccine.

V gene TRBV7-2 combines with J gene TRBJ2-7; D is undetermined. The CDR3 is 14 amino acids. V lost 1 base, J lost 3 bases, and 10 bases lay in between. Germline V gene sequence: CDR1 SGHTA, CDR2 FQGNSA. As DNA, the CDR3 is TGTGCCAGCAGCTTAGTTTTGCGGAACTACGAGCAGTACTTC. Protein product: CASSLVLRNYEQYF.

In its sample, this clonotype was seen a few times. The V gene is TRBV9, the J gene TRBJ2-7; 14 bases are a match to TRBD2. This CDR3 has 15 residues. Germline lookup yields CDR1 SGDLS and CDR2 YYNGEE. The J segment lost 5 bases and the V segment lost 0 bases, leaving 1 base of the junction unmatched. This chain's CDR3 is CASSVGGLAGDEQYF. As DNA, the CDR3 is TGTGCCAGCAGCGTAGGGGGACTAGCGGGAGACGAGCAGTACTTC.

The chain is built from TRBV20-1 and TRBJ2-2, with TRBD1 matching over 7 bases. The V gene end was trimmed by 4 bases and the J gene end by 1 base; junction bases not matched to a gene: 6. This CDR3 is 15 amino acids long. Germline V CDR1 and CDR2: DFQATT, SNEGSKA (reference sequence). The CDR3 loop reads CSAKRQGVNTGELFF. CDR3 nucleotides: TGCAGTGCTAAACGACAGGGTGTGAACACCGGGGAGCTGTTTTTT.

The chain is built from TRBV29-1 and TRBJ2-1; 15 bases are a match to TRBD2. The V gene end was trimmed by 5 bases and the J gene end by 4 bases; junction bases not matched to a gene: 15. Germline CDR1 is SQVTM and CDR2 is ANQGSEA. This CDR3 comprises 19 residues. CDR3 nucleotide sequence: TGCAGCGTTACCTTTCCTCCGGGACTAGCGGGGGGAAATTACAATGAGCAGTTCTTC. Its translation: CSVTFPPGLAGGNYNEQFF.

On this clonotype: Germline is not matched at one junction end, which may reflect a read error. The rearrangement uses TRBV12-3 or TRBV12-4 and TRBJ2-3, with 9 bases aligning to TRBD2. The CDR3 sequence is 15 residues long. The CDR3 is CASKNSGGFTDTHYF. In DNA form, the CDR3 reads TGTGCCAGCAAAAATAGCGGGGGTTTTACAGATACGCACTATTTT.

This clonotype was recorded at least ten times. V usage is TRBV10-3 and J usage is TRBJ1-5; unclear D gene. V was cut by 4 bases and J by 5 bases, with 12 bases left in between. CDR1 ENHRY and CDR2 SYGVKD come from the germline V gene. The CDR3 runs to 14 residues. The DNA for the CDR3 is TGTGCCATCAGTGGAGTGGGGATTGATCAGCCCCAGCATTTT. Amino acids: CAISGVGIDQPQHF.

This clonotype was observed a handful of times. The genes are TRBV15 and TRBJ1-3; maybe TRBD1 (6 bases). The V end lost 2 bases, the J end lost 2 bases, and 13 bases lay between the germline ends. Germline CDR1 and CDR2: LNHNV and YYDKDF (reference sequence). This CDR3 region has 16 residues. CDR3 bases: TGTGCCACCAGCAGAACAGGGTTTCTTACTGGAAACACCATATATTTT. Translated: CATSRTGFLTGNTIYF.

The chain couples TRBV6-5 to TRBJ1-2, with D hard to call. Germline V gene sequence: CDR1 MNHEY, CDR2 SVGAGI. V lost 1 base and J 8 bases, leaving 11 bases between the germline ends. The CDR3 extends over 13 amino acids. The CDR3 here is CASSYLRSGGYTF. Written as DNA, the CDR3 is TGTGCCAGCAGTTACTTGCGGTCCGGGGGCTACACCTTC.

This clonotype was detected a few times. The rearrangement joins TRBV28 to TRBJ2-7, with TRBD1 matching 8 bases. The germline CDR1 and CDR2 sequences are MDHEN and SYDVKM. This CDR3 is built from 13 residues. V shed 4 bases and J 6 bases; nucleotides not matched to a gene: 5. The CDR3 bases are TGTGCCAGCAGTTCCCATGGACAGGGCGAGCAGTACTTC. It is translated as CASSSHGQGEQYF.

The sample holds a few counts of this clonotype. The chain couples TRBV3-1 to TRBJ1-1; D ambiguous. The length of the CDR3 is 13 residues. Germline lookup yields CDR1 LGHDT and CDR2 YNNKEL (reference sequence). V was pared by 1 base and J by 5 bases, with 8 bases between. The CDR3 coding sequence is TGTGCCAGCAGCCAAGTGGAGAAAACTGAAGCTTTCTTT. This encodes CASSQVEKTEAFF.

The chain uses TRBV5-5 and TRBJ1-1; D perhaps matches TRBD1 (6 bases). Trimming shortened V by 5 bases and J by 2 bases, and 16 bases separated the two germline ends. Germline CDR1 is SGHKS and CDR2 is YYEKEE (reference sequence). The CDR3 spans 15 residues. CDR3 nucleotide sequence: TGTGCCAGCAGGCCTACCGGGACATCTAACACTGAAGCTTTCTTT. Translation: CASRPTGTSNTEAFF.

This clonotype came up a few times. The V call is TRBV5-6, the J call TRBJ2-4, with 7 bases lining up with TRBD1. This CDR3 is built from 18 residues. CDR1 and CDR2 from the germline V gene are SGHDT and YYEEEE. The trim removed 2 bases at V and 2 bases at J, leaving 13 bases unmatched. For the CDR3, the DNA is TGTGCCAGCAGCTTTCGCCTTACAGGGGTGTTAACCAAAAACATTCAGTACTTC. Translation gives CASSFRLTGVLTKNIQYF.

This clonotype was seen only a few times. The chain is built from TRBV5-1 and TRBJ1-6; D is uncertain. V was trimmed by 4 bases and J by 10 bases, leaving 15 bases between them. CDR3 length equals 14 residues. Germline V CDR1 and CDR2: SGHRS, YFSETQ. CDR3: CASSEPGPESPLHF. The CDR3 DNA reads as TGCGCCAGCAGCGAACCCGGGCCGGAGTCACCCCTCCACTTT.

There are a few counts of this clonotype. The V call is TRBV5-1, the J call TRBJ1-1; 8 bases agree with TRBD1. Germline V lookup: CDR1 SGHRS, CDR2 YFSETQ. CDR3 length: 15 amino acids. V shed 4 bases, J shed 1 base, and the junction held 6 bases outside the gene matches. CDR3 residues: CASSAQGARNTEAFF. The DNA of the CDR3 is TGCGCCAGCAGCGCGCAGGGGGCGCGGAACACTGAAGCTTTCTTT. The full variable domain, with the rest looked up from reference TRBV5-1 and TRBJ1-1, is KAGVTQTPRYLIKTRGQQVTLSCSPISGHRSVSWYQQTPGQGLQFLFEYFSETQRNKGNFPGRFSGRQFSNSRSEMNVSTLELGDSALYLCASSAQGARNTEAFFGQGTRLTVV.

The DNA for the CDR3 is TGTGCCAGCAGGGTGGGACAGACTTACACAGATACGCAGTATTTT. It specifies CASRVGQTYTDTQYF. J is TRBJ2-3 and V is TRBV11-2; 7 nucleotides match TRBD1. In germline, CDR1 is SGHAT, CDR2 FQNNGV. Trimming at V came to 6 bases and at J to 2 bases, leaving 8 bases not matched to a gene. This CDR3 region has 15 residues.

This clonotype was picked up a small number of times. This chain connects TRBV4-3 to TRBJ1-2; D uncertain. V was pared by 4 bases and J by 5 bases, with 17 bases between. The length of the CDR3 is 15 residues. Germline CDR1 LGHNA, CDR2 YSLEER. The CDR3 is CASSPTSVEGYGYTF. CDR3 sequence (DNA): TGCGCCAGCAGCCCAACCTCAGTAGAGGGTTATGGCTACACCTTC.

This clonotype occurred a few times. V usage is TRBV7-9 and J usage is TRBJ2-7; D remains ambiguous. V shed 4 bases and J shed 0 bases, with 10 bases lying between them. This CDR3 has 14 amino acids. CDR1 is SEHNR and CDR2 is FQNEAQ in the germline V gene (reference sequence). The CDR3 DNA sequence: TGTGCCAGCAGCTCTCCTGGAAGCTCCTACGAGCAGTACTTC. Translation gives CASSSPGSSYEQYF. The full variable domain, completed using reference TRBV7-9 and TRBJ2-7, is DTGVSQNPRHKITKRGQNVTFRCDPISEHNRLYWYRQTLGQGPEFLTYFQNEAQLEKSRLLSDRFSAERPKGSFSTLEIQRTEQGDSAMYLCASSSPGSSYEQYFGPGTRLTVT.

The CDR3 DNA reads TGTGCCAGCAGCTTACCGGGACGGCTGCCGAACACTGAAGCTTTCTTT. Its protein is CASSLPGRLPNTEAFF. The chain joins TRBV7-9 to TRBJ1-1; D is possibly TRBD1 (5 bases). This CDR3 contains 16 residues. CDR1 is SEHNR and CDR2 is FQNEAQ in the germline V gene (reference sequence). The V and J ends lost 2 bases and 1 base respectively, with 14 bases between them.

This clonotype was detected only a few times. The chain links TRBV12-3 or TRBV12-4 to TRBJ1-2, with D maybe TRBD1 (5 bases). The length of the CDR3 is 13 residues. V lost 5 bases to trimming and J lost 7 bases, with 14 bases between them. The CDR3 spells CASSPIWGIGYTF. The CDR3 region has the DNA TGTGCCAGCAGTCCAATCTGGGGGATTGGCTACACCTTC.

The chain recombines TRBV3-1 with TRBJ2-5; a weak D match, TRBD2 (6 bases). Germline V lookup: CDR1 LGHDT, CDR2 YNNKEL (reference sequence). The length of the CDR3 is 15 residues. The V end was cut by 4 bases, the J end by 7 bases, with 19 bases between. This CDR3 reads CASSRPTGLTGTQYF. CDR3 bases: TGTGCCAGCAGCCGACCAACGGGACTTACGGGGACCCAGTACTTC.

This chain links TRBV25-1 with TRBJ2-3, with D unresolved. The CDR3 contains 12 residues. V was shortened by 4 bases and J by 2 bases, with 4 bases between the two germline ends. Germline loops: CDR1 MGHDK, CDR2 SYGVNS. CDR3 residues: CASSAATDTQYF. CDR3 in DNA: TGTGCCAGCAGTGCTGCCACAGATACGCAGTATTTT.

This chain connects TRBV7-9 to TRBJ2-2; TRBD1 matches 7 bases. Germline V CDR1 and CDR2: SEHNR, FQNEAQ (reference sequence). The CDR3 is 14 residues long. V was clipped by 11 bases and J by 1 base; unmatched bases: 7. CDR3 residues: CAGVGTENTGELFF. The CDR3 DNA follows: TGTGCCGGGGTGGGGACAGAGAACACCGGGGAGCTGTTTTTT. Together with reference TRBV7-9 and TRBJ2-2, the CDR3 gives the full variable domain: DTGVSQNPRHKITKRGQNVTFRCDPISEHNRLYWYRQTLGQGPEFLTYFQNEAQLEKSRLLSDRFSAERPKGSFSTLEIQRTEQGDSAMYLCAGVGTENTGELFFGEGSRLTVL.

There are a few counts of this clonotype. The chain links TRBV3-1 to TRBJ2-7; 7 nucleotides match TRBD1. V was pared by 2 bases and J by 4 bases, with 8 bases of the junction left unmatched. The CDR3 is 15 amino acids. Germline V lookup: CDR1 LGHDT, CDR2 YNNKEL (reference sequence). CDR3 nucleotide sequence: TGTGCCAGCAGCCAATACCGGGACAGTTCTTACGAGCAGTACTTC. Encoded protein: CASSQYRDSSYEQYF.

This clonotype was observed a handful of times. The chain employs TRBV12-3 or TRBV12-4 and TRBJ1-5; D ambiguous. The CDR3 covers 13 residues. Trimming removed 5 bases from V and 9 bases from J, with 14 bases in between. For the CDR3, the DNA is TGTGCCAGCAGTGACAAACAAGGTTGGCCCCAGCATTTT. Protein sequence: CASSDKQGWPQHF.

This clonotype was counted only a few times. This chain links TRBV27 with TRBJ1-1; D is ambiguous. Trimming removed 6 bases at V and 5 bases at J, with 16 bases between. CDR3 length equals 14 residues. Germline V gene sequence: CDR1 MNHEY, CDR2 SMNVEV (reference sequence). The CDR3 region is CASSPNPSFTEAFF. In DNA, the CDR3 is TGTGCCAGCAGCCCAAACCCCAGTTTTACTGAAGCTTTCTTT.

The J gene is TRBJ1-1, the V gene TRBV20-1; D perhaps matches TRBD1 (6 bases). The CDR3 has 14 amino acids. Trimming removed 5 bases at V and 5 bases at J, with 18 bases between. Germline loops: CDR1 DFQATT, CDR2 SNEGSKA (reference sequence). Here the CDR3 DNA reads TGCAGTGCTCGCCGAAGACGGGGGCGAACTGAAGCTTTCTTT. It is translated as CSARRRRGRTEAFF.

The V and J genes are TRBV7-9 and TRBJ2-5, with D possibly being TRBD1 (6 bases). V was trimmed by 5 bases and J by 7 bases, leaving 8 bases between them. The CDR3 length is 11 residues. Germline loops: CDR1 SEHNR, CDR2 FQNEAQ (reference sequence). CDR3: CASSQGGTQYF. The CDR3 bases are TGTGCCAGCAGCCAAGGGGGGACCCAGTACTTC.